The rows below give T cell receptor beta chains drawn from one sample of a study of T cells in Graves' hyperthyroidism and ophthalmopathy. TCRdb reprocessed the multiplex PCR reads via MiXCR and lists one record per CDR3 protein. The sample shows around 800,000 distinct CDR3 sequences, 35% to 45% of them seen only once. Source material: blood. These receptors were collected from a man between 18 and 35 years old with Graves' hyperthyroidism. The CDR3 runs from the conserved cysteine through the conserved F or W.

TRBV24-1	TRBJ1-5	CATRRESNQPQHF
TRBV7-2	TRBJ1-5	CASSLARSYEHF
TRBV7-2	TRBJ2-7	CASSLGGLGYF
TRBV7-9	TRBJ2-5	CATDPLAGERETQYF
TRBV20-1	TRBJ2-7	CSASTGGIGYEQYF
TRBV10-3	TRBJ1-4	CAIRGQTGAGEKLFF
TRBV7-8	TRBJ1-4	CATRPDRAGKLFF
TRBV7-9	TRBJ1-3	CASSLGWNTIYF
TRBV2	TRBJ1-4	CASSGGGLFF
TRBV10-3	TRBJ1-5	CAISLGQGKGQPQHF
TRBV5-1	TRBJ1-5	CASSFWGDREGHQPQHF
TRBV19	TRBJ1-2	CASSTPGLPHF
TRBV7-2	TRBJ2-7	CASRAAGGPYEQYF
TRBV2	TRBJ1-6	CASAPAYSPLHF
TRBV7-3	TRBJ2-5	CASSYFGETQYF
TRBV10-3	TRBJ1-2	CAIRETDLYGYTF
TRBV11-2	TRBJ2-5	CASSPHRAETQYF
TRBV5-1	TRBJ1-1	CASSPGNARGTEAFF
TRBV7-9	TRBJ2-7	CASSKGTRGFEQYF
TRBV5-1	TRBJ2-7	CASSLLLAGGNEQYF
TRBV14	TRBJ2-5	CASSQMAGSETQYF
TRBV29-1	TRBJ1-1	CSFTGDTEAFF
TRBV12-3/TRBV12-4	TRBJ1-2	CASSLRGTPFYGYTF
TRBV5-8	TRBJ2-7	CASLDGNSYEQYF
TRBV2	TRBJ1-2	CASSENRGLGYTF
TRBV19	TRBJ1-2	CASRRGGAGGYTF
TRBV2	TRBJ1-3	CASKTAGNTIYF
TRBV9	TRBJ1-4	CASSPGQENEKLFF
TRBV7-3	TRBJ2-7	CASSPQRGTDEQYF
TRBV11-2	TRBJ1-3	CASSRWDRGSGNTIYF
TRBV6-6	TRBJ1-3	CASSYLGQTSSGNTIYF
TRBV19	TRBJ1-1	CASSPGQGTTEAFF
TRBV7-9	TRBJ2-7	CASSPPHSYEQYF
TRBV7-9	TRBJ1-1	CASTREVTEAFF
TRBV12-3/TRBV12-4	TRBJ1-5	CASSLAGGSLPQHF
TRBV10-3	TRBJ2-5	CAISIQGAETQYF
TRBV6-5	TRBJ2-5	CASSYIGGPQETQYF
TRBV2	TRBJ1-1	CANWGNTEAFF
TRBV19	TRBJ1-1	CASTPSRDREAFF
TRBV29-1	TRBJ2-7	CSAEAEYEQYF
TRBV6-5	TRBJ2-7	CASSNRQVLSYEQYF
TRBV24-1	TRBJ2-7	CATSDVDEQYF
TRBV11-1	TRBJ2-7	CASSAGGGTSDYEQYF
TRBV5-6	TRBJ1-1	CASSLGQGKAEAFF
TRBV7-8	TRBJ1-6	CASSSPDGRPLHF
TRBV2	TRBJ1-5	CASSEGQPGQPQHF